This paragraph reports one TCR beta chain. This clone was picked up many times. The clone's antigen remains unknown. No much larger clonotype is one base removed from it; base qualities were not supplied. The data derive from a study of beta chain features in type 1 diabetes (dated by TCRdb to the late 2010s). Describing the broader study: No differences in mean age, gender distribution, total cell number or subset yield were found between patients and healthy donors. A total of 90 million to 130 million sorted cells were examined across all samples, and a strong correlation was observed between cell number per subset and RNA yield. Regulatory and stem cell-like memory subsets were obtained from only 8 patients and roughly 8 healthy donors, while naive and central memory subsets were obtained from all 28 donors. In the study, recently diagnosed type 1 diabetes patients and matched healthy donors were compared on the TCRB repertoires of their sorted circulating CD4+ T cell subsets.

The High Capacity cDNA Reverse Transcription Kit was used to reverse transcribe all of the isolated RNA, meaning that expressed TCRB transcripts were what got sequenced. Naive, central memory and regulatory T cell samples underwent deep immunoSEQ sequencing, averaging around 3.6 million total reads per sample. After sorted cells were lysed in RLT buffer, RNA was extracted with DNase-treated RNeasy Micro or Mini kits, with the choice depending on cell number. Each cell subset was processed separately to prevent cross-contamination, with patient and healthy donor samples processed together. The immunoSEQ multiplex PCR was used to amplify TCRB sequences from cDNA, yielding 87-bp fragments that span the CDR3 region. Amplicons were sequenced on the Illumina HiSeq platform. The published analysis was carried out like this. Synthetic template baselines were used to correct PCR bias computationally, reads within Hamming distance 2 were collapsed together, and singletons that could not be merged were discarded. By aligning reads against IMGT, V, D and J genes, CDR3 length, and insertions or deletions at six rearrangement sites were assigned. Clonotype counts were normalized to sorted cell number within each subset before computing true diversity and Gini coefficients with the tcR R package. Repertoire sharing was quantified using the overlap coefficient calculated on TCRB nucleotide sequences. What TCRdb holds here is the immuneACCESS table cut down to in-frame rearrangements. Part of the clones is not present; checked against another copy, under half of the missing clones reflect an unresolved V gene, and the others are unexplained. From that table come the V and J calls and clone size; the DNA was used to work out D and trimming. In all, the sample holds roughly 180,000 clones, and 7.5% to 8.5% of those were seen once. Approximately 0.5% of the sample rests with the top ten.

Each donor gave one peripheral blood draw, roughly 120 mL on average, collected into heparinised tubes. Naive, central memory, regulatory and stem cell-like memory CD4+ T cells were sorted on a BD FACSAria II using a panel including CD45RO, CCR7, CD25, CD127, CD95 and CD27. Every sorted population had a purity above 98%. PBMCs were isolated immediately by Lymphoprep density gradient centrifugation and stained directly without culture. To minimize batch effects, samples were stained and sorted in pairs, one healthy donor with one patient per experiment. From the cysteine up to the phenylalanine, the CDR3 has a length of 15 residues. The retained sequence is limited to the CDR3, 45 bases, with the frame set at the first base. Germline trimming amounts to 5 bases on V and 4 bases on J, with 9 as the count of junction bases outside the gene matches. CDR1 and CDR2 are drawn from the germline V gene (reference sequence): MNHEY, SMNVEV.

The research as a whole found: Type 1 diabetes patients showed a moderate but significant shortening of TCRB CDR3 length in all four CD4+ subsets. Naive, central memory and regulatory TCRB repertoires appeared to be more similar among patients than among healthy donors. Shorter templates might have been favored by PCR, but patient and control samples were amplified and corrected together, so both groups would have been affected equally by any skew. Patients with type 1 diabetes made fewer insertions and deleted more nucleotides at VDJ recombination sites, implying thymic rearrangement abnormalities. Because small numbers of individuals were included in the HLA sub-analyses, any influence of HLA type on TCRB rearrangement was left unresolved. Because cDNA was sequenced instead of genomic DNA, highly expressing activated cells could be over-represented, though the groups showed no difference in activation or CD3 levels.

The TCR sequence derives from a young man with type 1 diabetes. Sequencing was carried out using central memory CD4+ T cells from blood. The chain was built from TRBV27 and TRBJ1-2, and TRBD1 aligns with 8 junction nucleotides. The CDR3 loop reads CASSQDRGLSYGYTF. The nucleotide sequence reads as follows: TGTGCCAGCAGTCAAGACAGGGGCCTCAGCTATGGCTACACCTTC.